The 10 T cell receptor beta chains listed next were all sequenced from one sample in a study of blood T cell repertoires in COVID-19. Using immunoSEQ multiplex PCR, the repertoire was profiled, and TCRdb retains in-frame clones only, with some absent. The sample consists of about 72,000 clones, approximately 90% of them appearing once. The sequenced material came from peripheral blood. Receptors originate from a man between 65 and 80 years old with active or convalescent COVID-19.

J is TRBJ2-7 and V is TRBV5-8; D is possibly TRBD2 (6 bases). V was trimmed by 0 bases and J by 9 bases, leaving 13 bases between them. Germline V gene sequence: CDR1 SGHTS, CDR2 YDEGEE. This CDR3 is built from 13 residues. The CDR3, as DNA: TGTGCCAGCAGCTTGGGGGCGGGACGGGTGCAGTACTTC. Translation gives CASSLGAGRVQYF.

The gene calls are TRBV6-2 or TRBV6-3 and TRBJ1-2; no clear D gene. V was cut by 6 bases and J by 1 base, with 12 bases left in between. Looked up from germline, CDR1 is MNHEY and CDR2 is SVGEGT. This CDR3 spans 14 amino acids. CDR3 DNA: TGTGCCAGCAGGCCTGACGCGGGTAACTATGGCTACACCTTC. The encoded protein is CASRPDAGNYGYTF.

V gene TRBV18 combines with J gene TRBJ2-1; the match to TRBD2 covers 8 bases. Germline V gene lookup returns CDR1 KGHSH and CDR2 LQKENI. The CDR3 spans 19 residues. With 3 bases clipped from V and 6 bases from J, the junction kept 19 bases outside the gene matches. In DNA form, the CDR3 reads TGTGCCAGCTCACCGCCTCTCGCGGGGTTAGCGGGAAGGGGCAATGAGCAGTTCTTC. Protein: CASSPPLAGLAGRGNEQFF.

The V and J genes are TRBV19 and TRBJ1-3, with D tentatively TRBD1 (5 bases). This CDR3 comprises 17 residues. Germline V CDR1 and CDR2: LNHDA, SQIVND (reference sequence). V lost 9 bases to trimming and J lost 0 bases, with 21 bases between them. Written as DNA, the CDR3 is TGTGCCAGCCTGGATTACGTAGGGGCGAACTCTGGAAACACCATATATTTT. Residues: CASLDYVGANSGNTIYF.

This clone appeared once. The V call is TRBV28, the J call TRBJ2-4, with 7 nucleotides matching TRBD1. Trimming took 7 bases from V and 8 from J; bases not matched to a gene: 11. This CDR3 contains 14 residues. The germline CDR1 and CDR2 sequences are MDHEN and SYDVKM. CDR3 DNA: TGTGCCAGCATTGAGACAGGGAGAGGGGACATTCAGTACTTC. Amino acids: CASIETGRGDIQYF.

CDR3 loop: CASSQEWTSLDTQYF. The CDR3 DNA follows: TGCGCCAGCAGCCAAGAGTGGACTAGCCTCGATACGCAGTATTTT. The rearrangement joins TRBV4-1 to TRBJ2-3; 8 positions agree with TRBD2. Trimming took 0 bases from V and 6 from J; bases not matched to a gene: 5. Germline V gives CDR1 MGHRA, CDR2 YSYEKL. The CDR3 contains 15 residues.

This clone was detected once. The chain uses TRBV19 and TRBJ1-1, with D possibly TRBD1 on 6 matching bases. Germline V gives CDR1 LNHDA, CDR2 SQIVND (reference sequence). There are 16 residues in the CDR3. V was pared by 6 bases and J by 7 bases, with 24 bases between. CDR3 coding DNA: TGTGCCAGTAGCACCCGGGGGGCGGGTGGAGTCGGTGAAGCTTTCTTT. Translating gives CASSTRGAGGVGEAFF.

This sequence joins TRBV30 and TRBJ1-5, with D maybe TRBD1 (5 bases). The length of the CDR3 is 13 residues. The germline V gene has CDR1 GTSNPN and CDR2 SVGIG (reference sequence). Trimming shortened V by 8 bases and J by 7 bases, and 18 bases separated the two germline ends. The CDR3 region is CAHSQGAGQPQHF. In nucleotides, the CDR3 is TGTGCCCATAGCCAGGGAGCGGGCCAGCCCCAGCATTTT.

The chain employs TRBV7-2 and TRBJ2-7; 10 bases are a match to TRBD1. There are 14 residues in the CDR3. Per the germline V gene, CDR1 is SGHTA and CDR2 is FQGNSA. V dropped 5 bases and J dropped 5; count of bases not matched to a gene: 6. The CDR3 region is CASSRGQGTNEQYF. Here the CDR3 DNA reads TGTGCCAGCAGCCGGGGACAGGGGACGAACGAGCAGTACTTC.

The genes are TRBV9 and TRBJ1-2; a possible D gene is TRBD1 (5 bases). Looked up from germline, CDR1 is SGDLS and CDR2 is YYNGEE. V lost 4 bases and J 2 bases, leaving 15 bases between the germline ends. The CDR3 is 15 residues long. CDR3 in amino acids: CASSPTAGGNYGYTF. In nucleotides, the CDR3 is TGTGCCAGCAGCCCTACCGCGGGGGGGAACTATGGCTACACCTTC.